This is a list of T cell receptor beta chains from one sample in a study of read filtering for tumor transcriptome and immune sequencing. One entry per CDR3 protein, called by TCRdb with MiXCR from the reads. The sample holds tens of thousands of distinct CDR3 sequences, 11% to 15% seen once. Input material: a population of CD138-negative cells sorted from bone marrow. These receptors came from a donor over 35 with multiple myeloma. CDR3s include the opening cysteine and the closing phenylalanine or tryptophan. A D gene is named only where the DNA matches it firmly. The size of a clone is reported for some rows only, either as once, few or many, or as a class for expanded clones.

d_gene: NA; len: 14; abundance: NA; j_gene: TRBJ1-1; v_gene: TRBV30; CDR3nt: TGTGCCTGGAGTGCACAACAGAAAAACACTGAAGCTTTCTTT; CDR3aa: CAWSAQQKNTEAFF
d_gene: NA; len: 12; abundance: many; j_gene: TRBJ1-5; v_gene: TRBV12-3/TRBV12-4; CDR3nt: TGTGCCAGCAGTTCCTCCGATCAGCCCCAGCATTTT; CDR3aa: CASSSSDQPQHF
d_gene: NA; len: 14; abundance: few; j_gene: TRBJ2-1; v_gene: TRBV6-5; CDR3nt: TGTGCCAGCCGACAGGAAGCCAACTACAATGAGCAGTTCTTC; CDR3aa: CASRQEANYNEQFF
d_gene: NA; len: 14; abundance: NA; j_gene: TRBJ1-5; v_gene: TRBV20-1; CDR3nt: TGCAGTGCTAGAGATCTCAGACTCAATCAGCCCCAGCATTTT; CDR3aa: CSARDLRLNQPQHF
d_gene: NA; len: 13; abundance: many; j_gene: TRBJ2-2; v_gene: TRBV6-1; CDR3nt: TGTGCCAGCAGTGAACTGGTGGTCGGGGAGCTGTTTTTT; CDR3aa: CASSELVVGELFF
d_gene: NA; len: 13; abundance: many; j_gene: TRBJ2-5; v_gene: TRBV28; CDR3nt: TGTGCCAGCAGTCCCACAGGGCGAGAGACCCAGTACTTC; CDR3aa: CASSPTGRETQYF
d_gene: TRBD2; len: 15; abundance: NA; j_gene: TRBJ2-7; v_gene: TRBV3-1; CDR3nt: TGTGCCAGCAGCCAATCGCTAGCGGGAGGCTACGAGCAGTACTTC; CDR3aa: CASSQSLAGGYEQYF
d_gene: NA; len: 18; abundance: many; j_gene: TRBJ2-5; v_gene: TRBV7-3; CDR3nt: TGTGCCAGCAGCTTAGGGGGTGAGGGGCTAGCCCTCCAAGAGACCCAGTACTTC; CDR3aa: CASSLGGEGLALQETQYF
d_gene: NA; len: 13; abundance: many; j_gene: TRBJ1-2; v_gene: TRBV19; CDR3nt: TGTGCCAGTAGACTGGCGGGGAACTATGGCTACACCTTC; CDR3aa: CASRLAGNYGYTF
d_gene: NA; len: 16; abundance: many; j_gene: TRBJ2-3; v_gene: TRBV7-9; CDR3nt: TGTGCCAGCAGCCAACAAACAGCGGCCGACACAGATACGCAGTATTTT; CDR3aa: CASSQQTAADTDTQYF
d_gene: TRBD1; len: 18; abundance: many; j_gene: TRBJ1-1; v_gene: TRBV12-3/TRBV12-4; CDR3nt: TGTGCCAGCAGTTTTTTCTTGGGGTGGGACAGCATAAACACTGAAGCTTTCTTT; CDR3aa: CASSFFLGWDSINTEAFF
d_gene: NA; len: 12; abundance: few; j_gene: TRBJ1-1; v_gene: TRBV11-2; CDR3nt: TGTGCCAGCAGCCCCGATAGCACTGAAGCTTTCTTT; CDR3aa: CASSPDSTEAFF
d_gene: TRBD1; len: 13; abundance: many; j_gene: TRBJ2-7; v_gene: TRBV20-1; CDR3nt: TGCAGTGCCAAAGAGGGGGCGGACTACGAGCAGTACTTC; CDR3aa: CSAKEGADYEQYF
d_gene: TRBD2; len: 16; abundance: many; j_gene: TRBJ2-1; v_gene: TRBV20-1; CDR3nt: TGCAGTGCTAGAGTTACTAGCGGCACCTTCTACAATGAGCAGTTCTTC; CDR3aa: CSARVTSGTFYNEQFF
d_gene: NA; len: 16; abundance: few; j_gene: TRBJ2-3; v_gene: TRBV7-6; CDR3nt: TGTGCCAGCAGCTTACGAGGGAGCAATCCCACAGATACGCAGTATTTT; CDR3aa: CASSLRGSNPTDTQYF
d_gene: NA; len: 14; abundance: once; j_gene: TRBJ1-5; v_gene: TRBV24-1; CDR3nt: TGTGCCACCAGTAAAAGCAGCCTCAATCAGCCCCAGCATTTT; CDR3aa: CATSKSSLNQPQHF
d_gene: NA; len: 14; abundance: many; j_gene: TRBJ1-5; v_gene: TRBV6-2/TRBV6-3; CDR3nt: TGTGCCAGCAGTTACTCCACAGGGAATCAGCCCCAGCATTTT; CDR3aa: CASSYSTGNQPQHF
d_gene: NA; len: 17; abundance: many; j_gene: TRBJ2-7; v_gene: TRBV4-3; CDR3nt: TGCGCCAGCAGCCAAGAAAGGAGCAGGACGACGTTCTACGAGCAGTACTTC; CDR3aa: CASSQERSRTTFYEQYF
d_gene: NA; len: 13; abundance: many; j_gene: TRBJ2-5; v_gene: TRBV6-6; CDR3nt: TGTGCCAGCATGAAAGACCTTACGGAGACCCAGTACTTC; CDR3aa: CASMKDLTETQYF
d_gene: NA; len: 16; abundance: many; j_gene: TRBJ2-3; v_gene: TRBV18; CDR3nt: TGTGCCAGCTCACCACGAGTCCGGGAAAGGACAGATACGCAGTATTTT; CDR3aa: CASSPRVRERTDTQYF
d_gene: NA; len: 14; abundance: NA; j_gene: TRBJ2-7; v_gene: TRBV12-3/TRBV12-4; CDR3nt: TGTGCCAGCAGTTTTGGCCAGGGGACCTACGAGCAGTACTTC; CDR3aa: CASSFGQGTYEQYF
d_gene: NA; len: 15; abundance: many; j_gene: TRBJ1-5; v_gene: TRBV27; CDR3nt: TGTGCCAGCAGCCGAAACAGGGTTAGCAATCAGCCCCAGCATTTT; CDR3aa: CASSRNRVSNQPQHF
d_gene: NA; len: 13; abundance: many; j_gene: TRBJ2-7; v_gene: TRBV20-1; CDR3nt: TGCAGTGCCAGAACGAGGGACTCCTACGAGCAGTACTTC; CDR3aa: CSARTRDSYEQYF
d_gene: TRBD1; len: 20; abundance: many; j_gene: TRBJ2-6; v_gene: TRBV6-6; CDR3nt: TGTGCCAGCAGTTTTGGGACAGGGGACCTTACTTACTCTGGGGCCAACGTCCTGACTTTC; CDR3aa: CASSFGTGDLTYSGANVLTF
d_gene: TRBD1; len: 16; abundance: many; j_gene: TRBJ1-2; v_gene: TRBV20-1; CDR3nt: TGCAGTGCTAGAGATCGGAGGACAGGGGCTAACTATGGCTACACCTTC; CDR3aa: CSARDRRTGANYGYTF
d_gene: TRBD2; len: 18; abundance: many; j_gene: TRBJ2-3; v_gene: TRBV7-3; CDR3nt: TGTGCCAGCAGCTTTCCCCCAGGGCTAGCGGGGAGCACAGATACGCAGTATTTT; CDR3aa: CASSFPPGLAGSTDTQYF
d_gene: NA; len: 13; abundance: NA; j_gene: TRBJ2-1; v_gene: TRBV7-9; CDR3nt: TGTGCCGGAACGGACGGGCGAGACAATGAGCAGTTCTTC; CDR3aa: CAGTDGRDNEQFF
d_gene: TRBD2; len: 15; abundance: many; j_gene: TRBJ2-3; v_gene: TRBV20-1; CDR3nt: TGCAGTGCTAGTCGTGCTAGCGGCTTATTAGATACGCAGTATTTT; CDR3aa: CSASRASGLLDTQYF